A selection of T cell receptor beta chains follows, all from one sample in a study of control samples from healthy donors and cancer patients. Data came from immunoSEQ multiplex PCR; TCRdb stores just in-frame clones and leaves some out. This table has roughly 200,000 clones, approximately 92% appearing once. The specimen sequenced was blood. These receptors were obtained from a man younger than 35 in good health. CDR3s include the opening cysteine and the closing phenylalanine or tryptophan. Each record gives: D gene, V gene, J gene, CDR3 protein. The D gene is left open where the match is weak.

D gene: -; V gene: TRBV29-1; J gene: TRBJ2-7; CDR3 protein: CSVRHNKGTYEQYF
D gene: TRBD2; V gene: TRBV3-1/TRBV3-2; J gene: TRBJ2-3; CDR3 protein: CASSHHLAGGTDTQYF
D gene: TRBD2; V gene: TRBV7-2; J gene: TRBJ2-4; CDR3 protein: CASSPRSGAGGNIQYF
D gene: TRBD2; V gene: TRBV6-5; J gene: TRBJ2-7; CDR3 protein: CASSYSSGGYEQYF
D gene: -; V gene: TRBV6-5; J gene: TRBJ2-7; CDR3 protein: CASSGPAQDEQYF
D gene: -; V gene: TRBV7-2; J gene: TRBJ2-1; CDR3 protein: CASSLWAGLGNEQFF
D gene: -; V gene: TRBV3-1/TRBV3-2; J gene: TRBJ1-2; CDR3 protein: CASSQGEGQGYTF
D gene: -; V gene: TRBV5-1; J gene: TRBJ2-7; CDR3 protein: CASRLAGGGSYEQYF
D gene: -; V gene: TRBV27; J gene: TRBJ1-3; CDR3 protein: CASKPGDSGNTIYF
D gene: -; V gene: TRBV6-1; J gene: TRBJ2-3; CDR3 protein: CASSEVDTQYF
D gene: -; V gene: TRBV9; J gene: TRBJ1-6; CDR3 protein: CASSVDASYNSPLHF
D gene: -; V gene: TRBV28; J gene: TRBJ2-3; CDR3 protein: CASGSGLLAQYF
D gene: -; V gene: TRBV28; J gene: TRBJ1-2; CDR3 protein: CASSLGVHYGYTF
D gene: -; V gene: TRBV30; J gene: TRBJ1-1; CDR3 protein: CAWSRGGTEAFF
D gene: TRBD1; V gene: TRBV5-6; J gene: TRBJ2-3; CDR3 protein: CASSFRDRNTDTQYF
D gene: -; V gene: TRBV10-3; J gene: TRBJ2-7; CDR3 protein: CAISESKRGTKLEQYF
D gene: TRBD1; V gene: TRBV5-7; J gene: TRBJ1-2; CDR3 protein: CASRGTGSNQMGGYGYTF
D gene: -; V gene: TRBV18; J gene: TRBJ2-4; CDR3 protein: CASSPLKDLAKNIQYF
D gene: TRBD1; V gene: TRBV24-1; J gene: TRBJ1-1; CDR3 protein: CATSRGAEAFF
D gene: TRBD1; V gene: TRBV27; J gene: TRBJ1-1; CDR3 protein: CASSQNRGTEAFF
D gene: -; V gene: TRBV6-5; J gene: TRBJ2-1; CDR3 protein: CASNAQGGSYNEQFF
D gene: -; V gene: TRBV5-1; J gene: TRBJ2-1; CDR3 protein: CASSPGDGTYNEQFF
D gene: -; V gene: TRBV19; J gene: TRBJ1-5; CDR3 protein: CASSTGLGDQPQHF
D gene: TRBD1; V gene: TRBV10-3; J gene: TRBJ2-1; CDR3 protein: CAISESYFMGDRSRQKYNEQFF
D gene: -; V gene: TRBV18; J gene: TRBJ1-2; CDR3 protein: CASSGGHPDGYTF
D gene: -; V gene: TRBV5-1; J gene: TRBJ1-3; CDR3 protein: CASSLEDSISGNTIYF
D gene: -; V gene: TRBV12-3/TRBV12-4; J gene: TRBJ2-1; CDR3 protein: CASSYGTFNEQFF
D gene: -; V gene: TRBV14; J gene: TRBJ1-2; CDR3 protein: CASSRSTNYGYTF
D gene: -; V gene: TRBV6-5; J gene: TRBJ1-1; CDR3 protein: CASTKGGYGDEAFF
D gene: -; V gene: TRBV21-1; J gene: TRBJ1-6; CDR3 protein: CASSKKRTPWRRWGRDPPSPLHF
D gene: TRBD1; V gene: TRBV29-1; J gene: TRBJ2-1; CDR3 protein: CSVEVSGGNEQFF
D gene: -; V gene: TRBV24-1; J gene: TRBJ2-2; CDR3 protein: CATSVQTTGELFF
D gene: TRBD2; V gene: TRBV24-1; J gene: TRBJ2-1; CDR3 protein: CATSEPRASGGAGINEQFF
D gene: -; V gene: TRBV3-1/TRBV3-2; J gene: TRBJ2-7; CDR3 protein: CASSQRTGREREQYF
D gene: -; V gene: TRBV14; J gene: TRBJ2-2; CDR3 protein: CASSQDRTGELFF
D gene: TRBD2; V gene: TRBV3-1/TRBV3-2; J gene: TRBJ2-7; CDR3 protein: CASSQSSGGVHEQYF
D gene: -; V gene: TRBV5-1; J gene: TRBJ2-3; CDR3 protein: CASSFGDNPSTDTQYF
D gene: -; V gene: TRBV28; J gene: TRBJ1-5; CDR3 protein: CASSTPGGDNQPQHF